The present T cell receptor (beta chain) was sequenced within a study of OX40 agonist ivuxolimab in advanced cancers. Across the whole study: It was ivuxolimab, an agonistic anti-OX40 (CD134) antibody, that patients were treated with.

Per the germline V gene, CDR1 is SNHLY and CDR2 is FYNNEI. CDR3 length equals 14 residues. V lost 0 bases to trimming and J lost 9 bases, with 12 bases between them. Here immunoSEQ multiplex PCR was the method, and the copy in TCRdb shows in-frame clones only, minus some. The sample consists of 35,000 to 45,000 clones, 65% to 80% of them appearing once. The clonotype originates from an adult with an advanced solid tumor such as melanoma, head and neck, liver or kidney cancer. The sequenced sample was CD4+ or CD8+ T cells sorted from blood, obtained in a trial of the OX40 agonist ivuxolimab. The chain combines TRBV2 with TRBJ2-1; a weak D match, TRBD2 (6 bases). CDR3 region: CASSEARSGVEQFF. Here the CDR3 DNA reads TGTGCCAGCAGTGAAGCGCGGTCGGGGGTTGAGCAGTTCTTC.